The source of this T cell receptor beta chain is a study of T cell repertoires in cytomegalovirus infection. About this clonotype itself: Its antigen is undetermined.

Germline CDR1 DFQATT, CDR2 SNEGSKA (reference sequence). The CDR3 is 13 residues long. A single record per CDR3 protein comes from TCRdb applying MiXCR to the reads. The repertoire consists of hundreds of thousands of distinct CDR3 sequences, with roughly 33% occurring once and the leading ten covering around a sixth. The chain uses TRBV20-1 and TRBJ1-2; 7 nucleotides align to TRBD1. This receptor was identified in a human donor in good health (CMV status not recorded). Some clones in this sample may be carry-over from other donors' samples. Sequenced material: cultured PBMCs, taken from culture after CMV antigen stimulation. Written as DNA, the CDR3 is TGCAGGGCCCGGGACAGTTCTAACTATGGCTACACCTTC. Amino acid sequence: CRARDSSNYGYTF.